These 31 T cell receptor beta chains came from one sample sequenced in a study of shared clonotypes between healthy human individuals. The table came from immunoSEQ multiplex PCR; TCRdb's copy has only in-frame clones and leaves some out. The data hold around 2.1 million clones, with 85% to 95% observed a single time. Only CD45RO-negative cells positively selected for CCR7 counted as naive CD8 cells, so terminally differentiated effector memory CD45RA+ cells were excluded. Sequencing was performed on naive CD8+ T cells from PBMCs. All receptors come from a man aged 18 to 35 in good health. Some clones in this sample may be carry-over from other donors' samples.

This clone has a single count. This rearrangement joins TRBV7-5 to TRBJ2-2. TRBV7-5 is a known pseudogene. The CDR3 contains 14 residues. DNA of the CDR3: TGTGCCTCCAAGGTTAGGGATGCTACCGGGGAGCTGTTTTTT. This gives the protein CASKVRDATGELFF.

This clone was picked up one time. The chain is built from TRBV29-1 and TRBJ1-2; D unclear. CDR3 length equals 11 residues. Trimming cost V 8 bases and J 4 bases, with 11 bases left between them. Germline V gives CDR1 SQVTM, CDR2 ANQGSEA. In DNA, the CDR3 is TGCAGCCTAAGAGACGGCTATGGCTACACCTTC. It yields the protein CSLRDGYGYTF.

Points on this clone: At the DNA level, this CDR3 is encoded by other sequences in the same sample as well. The rearrangement uses TRBV27 and TRBJ2-3; D may be TRBD1 or TRBD2 (5 bases each). The CDR3 is made up of 14 amino acids. In germline, CDR1 is MNHEY, CDR2 SMNVEV (reference sequence). V was cut by 3 bases and J by 4 bases, with 11 bases left in between. The CDR3 sequence: CASSFIGAPDTQYF. CDR3 DNA: TGTGCCAGCAGTTTCATCGGGGCCCCAGATACGCAGTATTTT.

This clone was detected only a few times. The chain has TRBV19 and TRBJ1-1, with D tentatively TRBD1 (5 bases). Trimming left V 6 bases short and J 7 bases short, with 12 bases between. The CDR3 contains 12 residues. Germline V gene sequence: CDR1 LNHDA, CDR2 SQIVND (reference sequence). The CDR3 is CASRPGPIEAFF. The CDR3 nucleotides read TGTGCCAGTAGACCGGGACCGATTGAAGCTTTCTTT.

The CDR3 DNA sequence: TGTGCCAGCAGCTTTAGGGGCGGGAGGAGCTACAATGAGCAGTTCTTC. Translation: CASSFRGGRSYNEQFF. V gene TRBV7-2 combines with J gene TRBJ2-1; 8 nucleotides line up with TRBD2. J gave up 3 bases and V 3 bases, and 7 bases lay outside the gene matches. This CDR3 has 16 amino acids. Germline CDR1 reads SGHTA; CDR2 reads FQGNSA.

This chain joins TRBV27 and TRBJ2-5, with 9 bases fitting TRBD2. This CDR3 has 16 amino acids. In germline, CDR1 is MNHEY, CDR2 SMNVEV (reference sequence). Trimming cost V 5 bases and J 5 bases; bases outside gene matches: 12. The CDR3 DNA follows: TGTGCCAGCAGTCCCTCTAGCGGGGAGGCAGTGGAGACCCAGTACTTC. It translates to CASSPSSGEAVETQYF.

The chain has TRBV19 and TRBJ2-2; no firm D call. Trimming removed 6 bases at V and 4 bases at J, with 12 bases between. The germline V gene encodes CDR1 LNHDA and CDR2 SQIVND (reference sequence). The length of the CDR3 is 14 residues. CDR3 sequence: CASSLGTGTGELFF. CDR3 in DNA: TGTGCCAGTAGCCTCGGAACGGGCACCGGGGAGCTGTTTTTT.

V usage is TRBV4-1 and J usage is TRBJ2-1; D may match TRBD1 or TRBD2 (5 bases each). The CDR3 runs to 15 residues. Germline V gene sequence: CDR1 MGHRA, CDR2 YSYEKL. The V and J ends lost 5 bases and 6 bases respectively, with 17 bases between them. The CDR3 protein is CASSSGPSGGNEQFF. The CDR3 DNA reads TGCGCCAGCAGCTCGGGACCTAGTGGGGGCAATGAGCAGTTCTTC.

V usage is TRBV6-4 and J usage is TRBJ2-1; 7 nucleotides align to TRBD2. V lost 2 bases to trimming and J lost 0 bases; unmatched junction nucleotides: 4. The CDR3 totals 16 residues. Germline values: CDR1 MRHNA, CDR2 SNTAGT. DNA of the CDR3: TGTGCCAGCAGTGACCTCGGCGGGAGCTCCTACAATGAGCAGTTCTTC. Protein sequence: CASSDLGGSSYNEQFF.

V gene TRBV27 combines with J gene TRBJ2-1, with 9 nucleotides matching TRBD1. Germline CDR1 MNHEY, CDR2 SMNVEV (reference sequence). The V and J ends lost 5 bases and 0 bases, in that order; junction bases with no gene match: 17. This CDR3 spans 20 amino acids. CDR3 DNA sequence: TGTGCCAGCAGTATAGGTCCGGGACAGGGAACCTTATACTCCTACAATGAGCAGTTCTTC. It encodes CASSIGPGQGTLYSYNEQFF.

This chain connects TRBV4-1 to TRBJ2-1; 10 nucleotides line up with TRBD2. The CDR3 runs 20 residues. The J segment lost 3 bases and the V segment lost 1 base, leaving 15 bases of the junction unmatched. Germline V gene sequence: CDR1 MGHRA, CDR2 YSYEKL. CDR3 coding DNA: TGCGCCAGCAGCCAAGGAGCGCCTCAAGGGACTAGCGCGTACTACAATGAGCAGTTCTTC. Its protein is CASSQGAPQGTSAYYNEQFF.

The J gene is TRBJ2-1, the V gene TRBV11-2; 12 bases are shared with TRBD2. With V trimmed by 5 bases and J by 6 bases, 2 bases remained unmatched. Germline V gene lookup returns CDR1 SGHAT and CDR2 FQNNGV. The CDR3 spans 14 residues. The DNA of the CDR3 is TGTGCCAGCAGCCCGGGACTAGCGGGCAATGAGCAGTTCTTC. Translating it yields CASSPGLAGNEQFF. Filled out from reference TRBV11-2 and TRBJ2-1, the complete variable domain reads EAGVAQSPRYKIIEKRQSVAFWCNPISGHATLYWYQQILGQGPKLLIQFQNNGVVDDSQLPKDRFSAERLKGVDSTLKIQPAKLEDSAVYLCASSPGLAGNEQFFGPGTRLTVL.

The gene calls are TRBV28 and TRBJ2-3, with TRBD2 identical over 10 bases. CDR3 size: 17 residues. Germline V gene lookup returns CDR1 MDHEN and CDR2 SYDVKM. J was trimmed by 0 bases and V by 2 bases; bases with no gene match: 5. The DNA of the CDR3 is TGTGCCAGCAGTTTACGACTAGCGGGTACTAGCACAGATACGCAGTATTTT. Amino acid sequence: CASSLRLAGTSTDTQYF.

This clone was counted once. Written as DNA, the CDR3 is TGTGCCAGCAACCCCACCTTATCAGGAGCCCTTGGCTACACCTTC. This sequence encodes CASNPTLSGALGYTF. The rearrangement joins TRBV6-5 to TRBJ1-2; D is unclear. Trimming left V 7 bases short and J 7 bases short, with 22 bases between. Germline CDR1 MNHEY, CDR2 SVGAGI. The CDR3 is 15 amino acids.

The J gene is TRBJ1-2, the V gene TRBV19; 11 nucleotides match TRBD1. This CDR3 is 15 amino acids long. J was trimmed by 8 bases and V by 5 bases; bases with no gene match: 10. Germline CDR1 and CDR2: LNHDA and SQIVND (reference sequence). CDR3 amino acids: CASSSRDRGFGGYTF. The CDR3 coding sequence is TGTGCCAGTAGTTCCCGGGACAGGGGGTTTGGAGGCTACACCTTC.

J is TRBJ2-7 and V is TRBV10-2; D may match TRBD1 or TRBD2 (5 bases each). Germline V gene sequence: CDR1 WSHSY, CDR2 SAAADI. V was shortened by 6 bases and J by 2 bases, with 14 bases between the two germline ends. There are 14 residues in the CDR3. The CDR3 loop reads CASRGWDRTYEQYF. For the CDR3, the DNA is TGCGCCAGCAGGGGATGGGACCGAACCTACGAGCAGTACTTC.

The gene calls are TRBV27 and TRBJ1-2; 8 nucleotides align to TRBD1. The length of the CDR3 is 12 residues. Germline trimming cut 6 bases from V and 6 bases from J; bases unmatched to any gene: 3. The germline V gene encodes CDR1 MNHEY and CDR2 SMNVEV (reference sequence). CDR3 nucleotide sequence: TGTGCCAGCAGCGGGACAGGTGATGGCTACACCTTC. This translates into CASSGTGDGYTF.

This chain connects TRBV4-2 to TRBJ2-7; 12 bases match TRBD2. CDR1 LGHNA and CDR2 YNFKEQ come from the germline V gene. This CDR3 spans 17 amino acids. J lost 1 base, V lost 4 bases, and 8 bases had no gene match. DNA for the CDR3: TGTGCCAGCAGCCCCGGGACTAGCGGGTCACTATCCTACGAGCAGTACTTC. Its protein is CASSPGTSGSLSYEQYF.

The chain combines TRBV10-3 with TRBJ2-7; the D gene is possibly TRBD1 (5 bases). The V gene lost 7 bases and the J gene lost 2 bases, with 24 bases spanning the gap. CDR1 and CDR2 from the germline V gene are ENHRY and SYGVKD. This CDR3 has 17 amino acids. CDR3 DNA: TGTGCCATCACCTCCCCGGAGACAGCTCAAGGCCCCTACGAGCAGTACTTC. Protein: CAITSPETAQGPYEQYF.

Points on this clone: The sample contains more than one DNA sequence encoding this CDR3. The rearrangement uses TRBV28 and TRBJ1-5; 7 bases align to TRBD1. CDR1 is MDHEN, CDR2 SYDVKM, per germline. V lost 5 bases to trimming and J lost 7 bases; unmatched junction nucleotides: 5. The CDR3 is made up of 13 amino acids. CDR3 residues: CASSPHRGQPQHF. In nucleotides, the CDR3 is TGTGCCAGCAGTCCCCACAGGGGACAGCCCCAGCATTTT.

This clone was picked up one time. A read error is possible here, since a much larger clone lies one base away. The sample contains more than one DNA sequence encoding this CDR3. CDR3 residues: CASSYSKGNTEAFF. CDR3 DNA sequence: TGTGCCAGCAGTTACTCGAAGGGGAACACTGAAGCTTTCTTT. V usage is TRBV6-5 and J usage is TRBJ1-1; the D is unclear. This CDR3 comprises 14 residues. The V and J ends lost 0 bases and 1 base respectively, with 6 bases between them. Germline assignment: CDR1 MNHEY and CDR2 SVGAGI.

This chain links TRBV5-1 with TRBJ2-5, with TRBD1 matching over 8 bases. The DNA end is a closer match to TRBJ2-7, so the J assignment may be wrong. The CDR3 consists of 15 residues. Germline CDR1 and CDR2: SGHRS and YFSETQ. The CDR3 protein is CASSLGIQGAYEQYF. In DNA form, the CDR3 reads TGCGCCAGCAGCTTGGGAATACAGGGGGCCTACGAGCAGTACTTC.

The chain is built from TRBV4-1 and TRBJ1-2, with D possibly TRBD1 on 6 matching bases. Trimming removed 4 bases at V and 4 bases at J, with 19 bases between. Germline loops: CDR1 MGHRA, CDR2 YSYEKL. The CDR3 runs to 16 residues. The CDR3 reads CASSPVLVGTRYGYTF. The CDR3 bases are TGCGCCAGCAGCCCCGTTTTAGTAGGGACACGCTATGGCTACACCTTC.

J is TRBJ1-6 and V is TRBV7-2, with D unresolved. Germline lookup yields CDR1 SGHTA and CDR2 FQGNSA. The V gene lost 8 bases and the J gene lost 7 bases, with 18 bases spanning the gap. The CDR3 contains 15 residues. CDR3 amino acids: CASSIDPNRNSPLHF. The CDR3 nucleotides are TGTGCCAGCTCGATCGATCCGAATCGGAATTCACCCCTCCACTTT.

This chain's CDR3 is CASSLEGGNIQYF. The CDR3 nucleotides read TGCGCCAGCAGCTTGGAAGGCGGAAACATTCAGTACTTC. The chain combines TRBV5-1 with TRBJ2-4; D unclear. V lost 0 bases and J 6 bases, leaving 7 bases between the germline ends. This CDR3 is built from 13 residues. Germline V gene lookup returns CDR1 SGHRS and CDR2 YFSETQ.

The V gene is TRBV10-1, the J gene TRBJ2-3; the match to TRBD2 covers 7 bases. J was trimmed by 6 bases and V by 4 bases; bases with no gene match: 10. Germline V lookup: CDR1 WNHNN, CDR2 SYGVQD (reference sequence). This CDR3 contains 15 residues. CDR3 loop: CASSGSGWLRDTQYF. CDR3 DNA sequence: TGCGCCAGCAGTGGTAGCGGGTGGCTCCGGGATACGCAGTATTTT.

This sequence joins TRBV19 and TRBJ1-1, with D unresolved. Trimming removed 1 base from V and 4 bases from J, with 13 bases in between. This CDR3 contains 15 residues. The germline V gene encodes CDR1 LNHDA and CDR2 SQIVND (reference sequence). This chain's CDR3 is CASSIGMLSATEAFF. In nucleotides, the CDR3 is TGTGCCAGTAGTATAGGGATGCTAAGCGCCACTGAAGCTTTCTTT.

The chain links TRBV11-2 to TRBJ2-5; 16 nucleotides match TRBD2. J lost 5 bases, V lost 6 bases, and 6 bases had no gene match. Germline CDR1 SGHAT, CDR2 FQNNGV. The CDR3 has 16 residues. The CDR3 DNA reads TGTGCCAGCAGGGGAAGGGGACTAGCGGGAGGGGAGACCCAGTACTTC. Amino acid sequence: CASRGRGLAGGETQYF.

This clone was seen more than once but under ten times. The chain couples TRBV4-1 to TRBJ1-1; a weak D match, TRBD1 (5 bases). Germline CDR1 MGHRA, CDR2 YSYEKL. The CDR3 loop spans 15 amino acids. The V end lost 3 bases, the J end lost 1 base, and 12 bases lay between the germline ends. The CDR3 spells CASSHGVGQNTEAFF. The CDR3 coding sequence is TGCGCCAGCAGCCATGGGGTGGGGCAGAACACTGAAGCTTTCTTT.

The chain recombines TRBV7-2 with TRBJ1-1; no firm D call. The CDR3 spans 17 residues. Germline lookup yields CDR1 SGHTA and CDR2 FQGNSA. V gave up 3 bases and J gave up 0 bases, with 17 bases separating them. The CDR3 sequence is CASSFKITGPMNTEAFF. The CDR3 DNA sequence: TGTGCCAGCAGCTTCAAAATTACGGGCCCTATGAACACTGAAGCTTTCTTT. Complete variable domain (other parts from reference TRBV7-2 and TRBJ1-1): GAGVSQSPSNKVTEKGKDVELRCDPISGHTALYWYRQSLGQGLEFLIYFQGNSAPDKSGLPSDRFSAERTGGSVSTLTIQRTQQEDSAVYLCASSFKITGPMNTEAFFGQGTRLTVV.

The rearrangement uses TRBV6-1 and TRBJ2-2, with D possibly being TRBD1 (8 bases). Germline V lookup: CDR1 MNHNS, CDR2 SASEGT. The CDR3 covers 18 residues. Deletions cut 4 bases from V and 3 bases from J, with 21 bases between. CDR3 residues: CASSGKFRTGRDTGELFF. The CDR3 nucleotides are TGTGCCAGCAGTGGTAAATTTAGGACAGGGAGGGACACCGGGGAGCTGTTTTTT.